This T cell receptor beta chain stems from a study of Ad26.COV2.S vaccination and SARS-CoV-2 variants. Overall study context: Administration of Ad26.COV2.S was intramuscular, either once or twice 56 days apart. Study results and limitations: Relative to placebo recipients, vaccine recipients exhibited elevated spike-specific TCR breadth.

The treatment is: around 19 received Ad26.COV2.S at low or high dose, single or two shots; 5 received placebo; per-sample allocation not given. At day 63 after the first vaccine or placebo injection, samples were drawn. Boston supplied an adult donor aged 18-55 years. Method: immunoSEQ multiplex PCR; TCRdb's copy keeps in-frame clones and lacks some. The data show hundreds of thousands of clones, more than 70% seen once. CDR3 size: 13 residues. Trimming took off 6 bases at V and 4 bases at J, with 10 bases between the two ends. As concerns this clone: What it binds is not known.

The rearrangement uses TRBV12-3 or TRBV12-4 and TRBJ1-5; D might be TRBD1 (6 bases). The starting material was peripheral blood, obtained in a trial of Ad26.COV2.S vaccine versus placebo. The sequence was obtained from a person aged 18 to 59 who received the Ad26.COV2.S COVID-19 vaccine or a placebo. CDR3 protein: CASRKQGNQPQHF. The CDR3, as DNA: TGTGCCAGCAGGAAACAGGGTAATCAGCCCCAGCATTTT.